The 12 T cell receptor beta chains below come from one sample, sequenced in a study of cytotoxic CD8 clonotypes in ibrutinib-treated CLL. Sequenced by immunoSEQ multiplex PCR; TCRdb stores in-frame clones only, minus some. The table has some 200,000 clones, about four fifths seen once. This material consisted of PBMCs, taken after 12 months of ibrutinib treatment. Receptor source: a human donor with chronic lymphocytic leukemia.

This chain joins TRBV10-3 and TRBJ1-1, with D unclear. The CDR3 sequence is 12 residues long. The V and J ends lost 4 bases and 8 bases respectively, with 11 bases between them. Per the germline V gene, CDR1 is ENHRY and CDR2 is SYGVKD. Written as DNA, the CDR3 is TGTGCCATCAGTGCCGGTCCCGAAGAAGCTTTCTTT. As protein: CAISAGPEEAFF.

This clone was counted many times. The chain carries TRBV5-4 and TRBJ1-1, with TRBD1 as a possible D gene (6 bases). Germline V CDR1 and CDR2: SGHNT, YYREEE (reference sequence). CDR3 size: 14 residues. With 4 bases removed from V and 2 bases from J, the gap between germline ends came to 12 bases. CDR3 amino acids: CASSRDTLNTEAFF. In DNA, the CDR3 is TGTGCCAGCAGCCGGGACACCCTCAACACTGAAGCTTTCTTT.

This chain links TRBV5-8 with TRBJ2-3, with TRBD1 identical over 8 bases. This CDR3 is built from 14 residues. V shed 0 bases and J 5 bases; nucleotides not matched to a gene: 2. Germline V gives CDR1 SGHTS, CDR2 YDEGEE. CDR3: CASSLGTGLDTQYF. In DNA, the CDR3 is TGTGCCAGCAGCTTGGGGACAGGGCTAGATACGCAGTATTTT.

The gene calls are TRBV6-6 and TRBJ1-2; D is uncertain. CDR1 and CDR2 (germline): MNHNY, SVGAGI (reference sequence). The CDR3 loop spans 15 amino acids. Trimming left V 2 bases short and J 4 bases short, with 14 bases between. The CDR3 is CASSYGFQVLYGYTF. The CDR3 DNA reads as TGTGCCAGCAGTTACGGATTCCAGGTTCTCTATGGCTACACCTTC.

This clone was found a few times. V usage is TRBV5-4 and J usage is TRBJ2-2; weak D call: TRBD2 (6 bases). The germline gives CDR1 SGHNT, CDR2 YYREEE (reference sequence). This CDR3 is built from 14 residues. The germline V and J ends were trimmed by 4 bases and 5 bases, with 12 bases remaining between them. The CDR3 loop reads CASSPGLITGELFF. CDR3 nucleotide sequence: TGTGCCAGCAGCCCGGGACTTATTACCGGGGAGCTGTTTTTT.

This chain links TRBV9 with TRBJ1-4; D gene ambiguous. CDR1 is SGDLS and CDR2 is YYNGEE in the germline V gene. Trimming stripped 0 bases from V and 5 bases from J, with 8 bases between. This CDR3 contains 14 residues. The CDR3 loop is CASSVEAVNEKLFF. CDR3 nucleotide sequence: TGTGCCAGCAGCGTAGAGGCAGTAAATGAAAAACTGTTTTTT.

V gene TRBV28 combines with J gene TRBJ1-1, with TRBD1 as a possible D gene (6 bases). The CDR3 has 15 amino acids. V was trimmed by 4 bases and J by 4 bases, leaving 16 bases between them. The V gene's germline CDR1 is MDHEN and CDR2 SYDVKM. The CDR3 loop reads CASSSVGGVGTEAFF. The CDR3 DNA follows: TGTGCCAGCAGTTCGGTAGGGGGTGTGGGCACTGAAGCTTTCTTT. The variable domain in full, with the rest retrieved from reference TRBV28 and TRBJ1-1, is DVKVTQSSRYLVKRTGEKVFLECVQDMDHENMFWYRQDPGLGLRLIYFSYDVKMKEKGDIPEGYSVSREKKERFSLILESASTNQTSMYLCASSSVGGVGTEAFFGQGTRLTVV.

V is TRBV5-1 and J is TRBJ1-1; possibly TRBD1 for D (5 bases). Per the germline V gene, CDR1 is SGHRS and CDR2 is YFSETQ. Trimming left V 4 bases short and J 4 bases short, with 14 bases between. The CDR3 contains 14 residues. The CDR3 here is CASSKGTEGTEAFF. The DNA for the CDR3 is TGCGCCAGCAGCAAAGGGACCGAGGGCACTGAAGCTTTCTTT.

This clone has only a few counts. The gene calls are TRBV19 and TRBJ2-3, with unresolved D. Trimming cost V 1 base and J 1 base, with 12 bases left between them. This CDR3 region has 16 residues. The germline gives CDR1 LNHDA, CDR2 SQIVND (reference sequence). Here the CDR3 reads CASSIGPGRGTDTQYF. In DNA form, the CDR3 reads TGTGCCAGTAGTATAGGTCCGGGCCGGGGCACAGATACGCAGTATTTT.

This sequence joins TRBV19 and TRBJ2-7, with 8 bases aligning to TRBD1. With V trimmed by 5 bases and J by 6 bases, 9 bases remained unmatched. Germline V gene data show CDR1 as LNHDA and CDR2 as SQIVND (reference sequence). The CDR3 loop spans 14 amino acids. Here the CDR3 DNA reads TGTGCCAGTAGTCAGACAGGGGAGCGGGCCGAGCAGTACTTC. It translates to CASSQTGERAEQYF.

The J gene is TRBJ2-7, the V gene TRBV5-4, with 10 bases fitting TRBD2. With V trimmed by 4 bases and J by 0 bases, 7 bases remained unmatched. This CDR3 comprises 16 residues. Per the germline V gene, CDR1 is SGHNT and CDR2 is YYREEE (reference sequence). As DNA, the CDR3 is TGTGCCAGCAGCCCCGGACTAGCGGAGTCCTCCTACGAGCAGTACTTC. Translated: CASSPGLAESSYEQYF.

The chain recombines TRBV4-1 with TRBJ1-1; TRBD1 matches at 11 bases. V shed 4 bases, J shed 5 bases, and the junction held 3 bases outside the gene matches. CDR1 is MGHRA and CDR2 is YSYEKL in the germline V gene. The CDR3 extends over 14 amino acids. The CDR3 region is CASSLGTGGTEAFF. CDR3 nucleotides: TGCGCCAGCAGCCTAGGGACAGGGGGTACTGAAGCTTTCTTT.